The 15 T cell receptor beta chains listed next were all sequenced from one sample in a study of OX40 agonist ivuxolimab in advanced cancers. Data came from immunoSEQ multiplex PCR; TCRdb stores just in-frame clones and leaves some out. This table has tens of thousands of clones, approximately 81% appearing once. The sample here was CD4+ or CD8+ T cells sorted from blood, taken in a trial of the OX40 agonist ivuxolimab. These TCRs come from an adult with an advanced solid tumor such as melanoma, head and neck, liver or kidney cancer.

CDR3 sequence: CSVDGLTESSFYEQYF. CDR3 sequence (DNA): TGCAGCGTTGATGGGTTGACAGAGTCGTCGTTCTACGAGCAGTACTTC. The chain couples TRBV29-1 to TRBJ2-7, with a tentative D call TRBD1 (5 bases). The V end lost 3 bases, the J end lost 3 bases, and 21 bases lay between the germline ends. From germline, CDR1 is SQVTM and CDR2 ANQGSEA. The CDR3 covers 16 residues.

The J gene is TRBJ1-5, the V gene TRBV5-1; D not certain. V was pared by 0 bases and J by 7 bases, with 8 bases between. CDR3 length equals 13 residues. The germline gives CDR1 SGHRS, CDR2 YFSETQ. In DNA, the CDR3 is TGCGCCAGCAGCTTGGACGTTCGGCAGCCCCAGCATTTT. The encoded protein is CASSLDVRQPQHF. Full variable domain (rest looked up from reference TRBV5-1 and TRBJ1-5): KAGVTQTPRYLIKTRGQQVTLSCSPISGHRSVSWYQQTPGQGLQFLFEYFSETQRNKGNFPGRFSGRQFSNSRSEMNVSTLELGDSALYLCASSLDVRQPQHFGDGTRLSIL.

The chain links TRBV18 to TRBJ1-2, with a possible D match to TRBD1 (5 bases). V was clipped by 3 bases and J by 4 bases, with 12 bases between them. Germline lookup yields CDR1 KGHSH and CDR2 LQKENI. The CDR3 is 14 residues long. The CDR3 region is CASSPPGRSYGYTF. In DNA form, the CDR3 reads TGTGCCAGCTCACCTCCAGGGAGAAGCTATGGCTACACCTTC.

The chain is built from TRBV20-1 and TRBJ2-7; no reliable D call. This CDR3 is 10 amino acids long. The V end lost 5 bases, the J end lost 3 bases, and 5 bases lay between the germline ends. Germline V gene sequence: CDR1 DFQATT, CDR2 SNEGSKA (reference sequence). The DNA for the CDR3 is TGCAGTGCTGGGGACTACGAGCAGTACTTC. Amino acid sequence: CSAGDYEQYF.

The CDR3 nucleotides read TGTGCCAGCAGTAAAGGGTGGACTAGCTCCAATGAGCAGTTCTTC. Translated: CASSKGWTSSNEQFF. The J gene is TRBJ2-1, the V gene TRBV6-5, with TRBD2 matching 8 bases. The V segment lost 5 bases and the J segment 6 bases; nucleotides outside the gene matches: 9. The CDR3 covers 15 residues. CDR1 MNHEY and CDR2 SVGAGI come from the germline V gene.

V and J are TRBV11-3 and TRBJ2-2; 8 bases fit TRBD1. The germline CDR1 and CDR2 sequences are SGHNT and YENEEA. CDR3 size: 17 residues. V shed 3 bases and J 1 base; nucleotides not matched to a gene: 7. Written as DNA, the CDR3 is TGTGCCAGCAGCTTCGGTTCCGGGACAGGGAACACCGGGGAGCTGTTTTTT. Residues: CASSFGSGTGNTGELFF.

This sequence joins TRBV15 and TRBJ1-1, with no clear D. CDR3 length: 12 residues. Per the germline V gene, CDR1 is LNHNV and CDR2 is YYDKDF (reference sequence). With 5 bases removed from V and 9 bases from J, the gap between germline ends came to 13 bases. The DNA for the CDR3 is TGTGCCACCAGCTCCCGGGTCGATAAAGCTTTCTTT. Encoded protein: CATSSRVDKAFF.

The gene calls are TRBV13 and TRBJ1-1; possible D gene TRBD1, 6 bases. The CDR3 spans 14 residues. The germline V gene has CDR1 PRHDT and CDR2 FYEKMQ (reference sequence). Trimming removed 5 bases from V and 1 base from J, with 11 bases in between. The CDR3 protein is CASSLRGPNTEAFF. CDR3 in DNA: TGTGCCAGCAGCCTCAGGGGACCGAACACTGAAGCTTTCTTT. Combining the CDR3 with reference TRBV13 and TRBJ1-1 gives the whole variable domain AAGVIQSPRHLIKEKRETATLKCYPIPRHDTVYWYQQGPGQDPQFLISFYEKMQSDKGSIPDRFSAQQFSDYHSELNMSSLELGDSALYFCASSLRGPNTEAFFGQGTRLTVV.

DNA of the CDR3: TGTGCCTGGAGTGTAGCCGGACGAGATACGCAGTATTTT. It specifies CAWSVAGRDTQYF. The chain carries TRBV30 and TRBJ2-3; D is ambiguous. The CDR3 is 13 residues long. Per germline, CDR1 GTSNPN and CDR2 SVGIG (reference sequence). Trimming left V 0 bases short and J 5 bases short, with 9 bases between.

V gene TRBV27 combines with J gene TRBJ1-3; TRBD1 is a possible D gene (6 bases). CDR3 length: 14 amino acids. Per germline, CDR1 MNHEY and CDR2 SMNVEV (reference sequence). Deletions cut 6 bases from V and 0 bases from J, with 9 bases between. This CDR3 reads CASRPTGSGNTIYF. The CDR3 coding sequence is TGTGCCAGCAGGCCGACAGGCTCTGGAAACACCATATATTTT.

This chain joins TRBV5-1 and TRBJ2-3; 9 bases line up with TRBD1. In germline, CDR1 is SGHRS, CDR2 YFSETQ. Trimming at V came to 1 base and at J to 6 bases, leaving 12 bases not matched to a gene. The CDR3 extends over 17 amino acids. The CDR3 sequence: CASSLPTGGSKGDTQYF. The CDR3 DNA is TGCGCCAGCAGCTTGCCAACAGGGGGCTCAAAAGGGGATACGCAGTATTTT.

CDR3 region: CASSLKQSSYNEQFF. Written as DNA, the CDR3 is TGTGCCAGCAGCTTAAAACAGAGCTCCTACAATGAGCAGTTCTTC. The chain uses TRBV11-3 and TRBJ2-1; D call uncertain. Trimming cost V 2 bases and J 0 bases, with 8 bases left between them. Germline V gives CDR1 SGHNT, CDR2 YENEEA. This CDR3 has 15 residues.

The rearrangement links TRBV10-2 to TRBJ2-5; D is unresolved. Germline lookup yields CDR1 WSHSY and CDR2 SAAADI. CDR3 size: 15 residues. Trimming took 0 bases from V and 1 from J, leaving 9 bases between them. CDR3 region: CASSESLTFQETQYF. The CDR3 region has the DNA TGCGCCAGCAGTGAGTCGTTAACTTTCCAAGAGACCCAGTACTTC.

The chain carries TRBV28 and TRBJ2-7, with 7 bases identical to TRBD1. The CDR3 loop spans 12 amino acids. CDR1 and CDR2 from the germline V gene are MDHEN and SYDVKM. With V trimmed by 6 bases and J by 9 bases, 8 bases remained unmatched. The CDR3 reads CASRQTGLGQYF. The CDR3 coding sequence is TGTGCCAGCAGACAGACAGGGCTTGGGCAGTACTTC. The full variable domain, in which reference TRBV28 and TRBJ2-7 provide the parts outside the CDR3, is DVKVTQSSRYLVKRTGEKVFLECVQDMDHENMFWYRQDPGLGLRLIYFSYDVKMKEKGDIPEGYSVSREKKERFSLILESASTNQTSMYLCASRQTGLGQYFGPGTRLTVT.

The CDR3 bases are TGCGCCAGCAGCTTGGACGGGGCGACAGATACGCAGTATTTT. It translates to CASSLDGATDTQYF. The chain links TRBV5-1 to TRBJ2-3; D possibly matches TRBD1 or TRBD2 (5 bases each). The CDR3 runs 14 residues. The V and J ends lost 0 bases and 3 bases respectively, with 8 bases between them. CDR1 and CDR2 from the germline V gene are SGHRS and YFSETQ.